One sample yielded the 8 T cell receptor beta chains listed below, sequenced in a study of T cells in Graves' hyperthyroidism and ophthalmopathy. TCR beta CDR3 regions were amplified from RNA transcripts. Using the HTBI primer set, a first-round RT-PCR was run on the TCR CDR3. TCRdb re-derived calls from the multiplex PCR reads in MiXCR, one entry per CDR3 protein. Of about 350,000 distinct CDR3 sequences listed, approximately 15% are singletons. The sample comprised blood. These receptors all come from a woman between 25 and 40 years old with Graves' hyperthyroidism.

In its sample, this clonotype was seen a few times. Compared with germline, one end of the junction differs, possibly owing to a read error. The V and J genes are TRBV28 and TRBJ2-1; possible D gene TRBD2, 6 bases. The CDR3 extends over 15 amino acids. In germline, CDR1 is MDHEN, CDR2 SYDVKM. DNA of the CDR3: TGTGCCGTTAGACGGCGGGATAGCTCCTACGATGAGCAGTTCTTC. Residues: CAVRRRDSSYDEQFF.

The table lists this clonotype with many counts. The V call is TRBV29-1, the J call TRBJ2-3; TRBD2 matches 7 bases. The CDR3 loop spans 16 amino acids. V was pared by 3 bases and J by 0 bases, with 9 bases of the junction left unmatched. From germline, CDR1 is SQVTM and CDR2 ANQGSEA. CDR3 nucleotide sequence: TGCAGCGTTGAGACCCCGCTAGCGGAGAGCACAGATACGCAGTATTTT. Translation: CSVETPLAESTDTQYF.

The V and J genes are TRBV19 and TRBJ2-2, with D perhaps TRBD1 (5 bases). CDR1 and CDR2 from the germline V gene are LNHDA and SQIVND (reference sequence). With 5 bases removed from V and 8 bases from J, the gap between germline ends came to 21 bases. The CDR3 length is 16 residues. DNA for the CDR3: TGTGCCAGTAGTGTACAGGCCGCAACGAGAGGAGGGGAGCTGTTTTTT. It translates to CASSVQAATRGGELFF.

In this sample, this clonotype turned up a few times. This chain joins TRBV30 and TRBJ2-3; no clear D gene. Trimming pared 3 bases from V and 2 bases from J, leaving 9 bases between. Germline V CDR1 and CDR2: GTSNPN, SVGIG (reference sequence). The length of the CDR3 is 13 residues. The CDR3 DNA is TGTGCCTGGAGCCTCCTTGACACAGATACGCAGTATTTT. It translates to CAWSLLDTDTQYF.

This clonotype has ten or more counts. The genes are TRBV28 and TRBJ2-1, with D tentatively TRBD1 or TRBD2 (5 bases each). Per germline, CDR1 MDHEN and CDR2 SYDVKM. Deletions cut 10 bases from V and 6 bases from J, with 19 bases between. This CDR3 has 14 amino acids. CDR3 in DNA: TGTGCCATCAGAAGGGGTGCTAGCCCCAATGAGCAGTTCTTC. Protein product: CAIRRGASPNEQFF.

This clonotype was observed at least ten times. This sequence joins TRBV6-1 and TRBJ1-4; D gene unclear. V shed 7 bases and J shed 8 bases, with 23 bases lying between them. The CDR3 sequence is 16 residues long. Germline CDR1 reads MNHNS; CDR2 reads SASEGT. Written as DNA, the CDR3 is TGTGCCAGCATGTCCCTGCCAGGTTTTCAGGTGGAAAAACTGTTTTTT. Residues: CASMSLPGFQVEKLFF.

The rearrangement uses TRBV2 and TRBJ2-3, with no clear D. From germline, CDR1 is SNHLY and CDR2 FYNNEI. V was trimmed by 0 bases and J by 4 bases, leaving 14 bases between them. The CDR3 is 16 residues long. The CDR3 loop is CASSEAPPRIADTQYF. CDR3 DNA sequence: TGTGCCAGCAGTGAAGCGCCCCCTCGAATCGCAGATACGCAGTATTTT. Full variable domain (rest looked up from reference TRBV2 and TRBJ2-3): EPEVTQTPSHQVTQMGQEVILRCVPISNHLYFYWYRQILGQKVEFLVSFYNNEISEKSEIFDDQFSVERPDGSNFTLKIRSTKLEDSAMYFCASSEAPPRIADTQYFGPGTRLTVL.

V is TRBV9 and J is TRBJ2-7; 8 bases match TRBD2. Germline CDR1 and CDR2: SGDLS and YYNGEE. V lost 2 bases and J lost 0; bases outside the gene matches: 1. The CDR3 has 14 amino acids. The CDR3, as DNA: TGTGCCAGCAGCGTTAGCGGGATCTCCTACGAGCAGTACTTC. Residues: CASSVSGISYEQYF. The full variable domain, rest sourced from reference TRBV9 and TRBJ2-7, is DSGVTQTPKHLITATGQRVTLRCSPRSGDLSVYWYQQSLDQGLQFLIQYYNGEERAKGNILERFSAQQFPDLHSELNLSSLELGDSALYFCASSVSGISYEQYFGPGTRLTVT.